Listed below are T cell receptor beta chains from one sample, sequenced in a study of blood T cells in healthy people across ages. Via MiXCR, TCRdb re-called the 5' RACE reads, giving one row per CDR3 protein. Found here are some 1.8 million distinct CDR3 sequences, approximately 39% of them singletons; the top ten hold about 23%. The sample taken for sequencing was blood. The receptors here all came from a human donor in good health. The CDR3 runs from the conserved cysteine through the conserved F or W. The D gene is left open where the match is weak. Clone size is shown for a subset of rows, as once, few, many or a class of expanded clone.

d_gene	abundance	j_gene	v_gene	len	CDR3aa	CDR3nt
NA	few	TRBJ2-1	TRBV29-1	16	CSVEDFRERSYNEQFF	TGCAGCGTTGAAGATTTTAGGGAAAGGTCTTACAATGAGCAGTTCTTC
NA	NA	TRBJ2-5	TRBV7-3	15	CASLKMGKVGETQYF	TGTGCCAGCCTCAAAATGGGGAAGGTAGGGGAGACCCAGTACTTC
TRBD1	few	TRBJ1-6	TRBV20-1	14	CSARSDRGRSPLHF	TGCAGTGCTAGATCCGACAGGGGGCGATCACCCCTCCACTTT
NA	few	TRBJ1-6	TRBV30	16	CAWSVPMVHYNSPLHF	TGTGCCTGGAGTGTACCGATGGTTCACTATAATTCACCCCTCCACTTT
NA	NA	TRBJ2-2	TRBV5-1	16	CASSSLQRPGAGELFF	TGCGCCAGCAGCTCATTACAAAGGCCAGGGGCCGGGGAGCTGTTTTTT
NA	NA	TRBJ2-1	TRBV12-3/TRBV12-4	15	CASSLVGPPYNEQFF	TGTGCCAGCAGTTTAGTGGGCCCTCCCTACAATGAGCAGTTCTTC
TRBD2	NA	TRBJ2-1	TRBV2	16	CASNWDPGTSLNEQFF	TGTGCCAGCAATTGGGACCCCGGGACTAGCTTGAATGAGCAGTTCTTC
NA	few	TRBJ1-2	TRBV29-1	13	CSVEGGRHYGYTF	TGCAGCGTTGAGGGGGGACGGCACTATGGCTACACCTTC
NA	NA	TRBJ2-4	TRBV7-2	16	CASSPQGTSGVDIQYF	TGTGCCAGCAGCCCACAGGGTACGTCGGGTGTGGACATTCAGTACTTC
NA	NA	TRBJ1-2	TRBV28	16	CASSLVPTGPNYSYTF	TGTGCCAGCAGTTTAGTCCCGACAGGTCCGAACTATAGCTACACCTTC
TRBD2	few	TRBJ2-1	TRBV3-1	16	CASSQGLADSYNEQFF	TGTGCCAGCAGCCAAGGACTAGCGGACTCCTACAATGAGCAGTTCTTC
NA	few	TRBJ2-5	TRBV2	14	CASKDRAAQETQYF	TGTGCCAGCAAGGATAGGGCAGCCCAAGAGACCCAGTACTTC
TRBD1	NA	TRBJ2-7	TRBV12-3/TRBV12-4	14	CASSRQGFSYEQYF	TGTGCCAGCAGTAGACAGGGGTTTTCGTACGAGCAGTACTTC
NA	few	TRBJ2-7	TRBV4-2	15	CASSHEVYGLNEQYF	TGTGCCAGCAGCCATGAGGTGTACGGGTTGAACGAGCAGTACTTC
NA	few	TRBJ1-5	TRBV6-5	13	CASSAYRGQPQHF	TGTGCCAGCAGCGCTTACAGAGGGCAGCCCCAGCATTTT
NA	few	TRBJ2-5	TRBV20-1	12	CSAAGLQETQYF	TGCAGTGCGGCAGGGTTACAAGAGACCCAGTACTTC
NA	NA	TRBJ1-2	TRBV10-3	15	CAISELTGTYYGYTF	TGTGCCATCAGTGAGTTAACGGGGACATACTATGGCTACACCTTC
NA	few	TRBJ2-5	TRBV5-1	13	CASSSHVRETQYF	TGCGCCAGCAGCTCCCACGTCAGGGAGACCCAGTACTTC
NA	few	TRBJ1-2	TRBV15	13	CATSRAGGLGYTF	TGTGCCACCAGCAGGGCCGGCGGGCTAGGCTACACCTTC
NA	NA	TRBJ2-2	TRBV5-1	14	CASSLAGNTGELFF	TGCGCCAGCAGCTTGGCCGGAAACACCGGGGAGCTGTTTTTT
TRBD2	NA	TRBJ2-1	TRBV7-7	15	CASSQLAGTYNERFF	TGTGCTAGCAGCCAACTAGCGGGGACCTACAATGAGCGGTTCTTC
TRBD2	NA	TRBJ2-3	TRBV5-1	15	CASSFGREHTDTQYF	TGCGCCAGCAGCTTTGGGAGGGAGCACACAGATACGCAGTATTTT
NA	many	TRBJ2-6	TRBV29-1	13	CSAWTVGANVLTF	TGCAGCGCTTGGACAGTAGGGGCCAACGTCCTGACTTTC
TRBD2	NA	TRBJ2-1	TRBV20-1	14	CSARPRTSSNEQFF	TGCAGTGCCCGGCCCCGGACTAGTTCGAATGAGCAGTTCTTC
TRBD1	few	TRBJ2-7	TRBV4-2	18	CASSLGLRDREKSYEQYF	TGTGCCAGCAGCCTGGGCCTAAGGGACAGGGAGAAGTCCTACGAGCAGTACTTC
NA	NA	TRBJ1-4	TRBV29-1	14	CSVPRDSTNEKLFF	TGCAGCGTGCCGAGGGACTCAACTAATGAAAAACTGTTTTTT
TRBD1	few	TRBJ1-5	TRBV6-2/TRBV6-3	18	CASSYSYRDSHSNQPQHF	TGTGCCAGCAGTTACTCTTACCGGGACAGTCATAGCAATCAGCCCCAGCATTTT
TRBD1	NA	TRBJ1-4	TRBV25-1	16	CASLITGVGTNEKLFF	TGTGCCAGCCTTATCACAGGGGTCGGAACTAATGAAAAACTGTTTTTT
NA	once	TRBJ2-7	TRBV6-2/TRBV6-3	14	CAASVGGNSYEQYF	TGTGCCGCCTCGGTAGGGGGGAACTCCTACGAGCAGTACTTC
NA	NA	TRBJ1-2	TRBV24-1	15	CATSDPGRGVYGYTF	TGTGCCACCAGTGATCCAGGGAGAGGAGTCTATGGCTACACCTTC
NA	few	TRBJ2-7	TRBV7-3	15	CASSLLGGGLYEQYF	TGTGCCAGCAGCTTATTGGGCGGGGGCCTCTACGAGCAGTACTTC
NA	many	TRBJ2-7	TRBV7-3	13	CASSSGPYYEQYF	TGTGCCAGCAGCTCGGGACCGTACTACGAGCAGTACTTC
NA	NA	TRBJ2-1	TRBV18	14	CASSPGANYNEQFF	TGTGCCAGCTCACCGGGGGCGAACTACAATGAGCAGTTCTTC
TRBD1	few	TRBJ2-1	TRBV6-1	15	CASIDRQGSYNEQFF	TGTGCCAGCATTGACAGACAGGGGAGTTACAATGAGCAGTTCTTC
TRBD2	NA	TRBJ2-1	TRBV5-1	16	CASNWRGGQVYNEQFF	TGCGCCAGCAATTGGCGGGGGGGCCAGGTCTACAATGAGCAGTTCTTC
NA	few	TRBJ2-1	TRBV7-3	15	CASSLTGQGFNEQFF	TGTGCCAGCAGCTTAACTGGCCAGGGGTTCAATGAGCAGTTCTTC
NA	NA	TRBJ1-4	TRBV12-3/TRBV12-4	13	CASSQGSNEKLFF	TGTGCCAGCAGTCAGGGGTCTAATGAAAAACTGTTTTTT
NA	NA	TRBJ2-7	TRBV7-2	16	CASSLAGTTGSYEQYF	TGTGCCAGCAGCCTAGCCGGGACAACTGGGAGCTACGAGCAGTACTTC
TRBD1	few	TRBJ2-1	TRBV18	15	CASSHSGTGYNEQFF	TGTGCCAGCTCACACTCCGGGACAGGATACAATGAGCAGTTCTTC
NA	NA	TRBJ2-2	TRBV2	16	CARSYRALIGTGELFF	TGTGCCCGCAGTTACCGGGCCCTCATCGGCACCGGGGAGCTGTTTTTT
TRBD2	NA	TRBJ2-3	TRBV28	13	CAIKGLAPNTQYF	TGTGCCATCAAGGGACTAGCGCCTAATACGCAGTATTTT
TRBD1	few	TRBJ1-6	TRBV20-1	15	CSATQTGAYNSPLHF	TGCAGTGCTACCCAAACAGGGGCCTATAATTCACCCCTCCACTTT
NA	NA	TRBJ1-2	TRBV20-1	14	CSARPASGPYGYTF	TGCAGTGCTAGACCGGCCTCAGGTCCCTATGGCTACACCTTC
TRBD2	NA	TRBJ2-3	TRBV6-4	17	CASSPLAGGGNTDTQYF	TGTGCCAGCAGCCCTCTAGCGGGGGGAGGGAACACAGATACGCAGTATTTT
TRBD1	NA	TRBJ1-6	TRBV5-1	15	CTSSPDRGFGSPLHF	TGCACCAGCAGCCCGGACAGGGGGTTTGGTTCACCCCTCCACTTT
NA	few	TRBJ2-4	TRBV7-6	17	CASSLEGAGAHRNIQYF	TGTGCCAGCAGCTTAGAGGGTGCGGGGGCCCATAGAAACATTCAGTACTTC
NA	NA	TRBJ2-7	TRBV29-1	13	CSADGQGMTEQYF	TGCAGCGCCGACGGGCAGGGGATGACCGAGCAGTACTTC
NA	few	TRBJ2-7	TRBV6-2/TRBV6-3	13	CASSYTRTYEQYF	TGTGCCAGCAGTTACACAAGGACCTACGAGCAGTACTTC
TRBD1	few	TRBJ2-4	TRBV6-2/TRBV6-3	14	CASNAGGGADIQYF	TGTGCCAGCAACGCAGGGGGTGGCGCGGACATTCAGTACTTC
TRBD1	few	TRBJ1-2	TRBV12-3/TRBV12-4	14	CASSPGQGIEGYTF	TGTGCCAGCAGCCCCGGACAGGGCATAGAGGGCTACACCTTC
NA	few	TRBJ2-1	TRBV27	15	CASSFVGSSYNKQFF	TGTGCCAGCAGTTTTGTGGGGAGCTCCTACAATAAGCAGTTCTTC
NA	NA	TRBJ1-5	TRBV28	16	CASNPLEGNSNQPQHF	TGTGCCAGCAACCCTCTGGAGGGGAATAGCAATCAGCCCCAGCATTTT
NA	NA	TRBJ2-1	TRBV7-2	13	CASSFHTQGEQFF	TGTGCCAGCAGCTTCCACACTCAGGGGGAGCAGTTCTTC
NA	NA	TRBJ2-3	TRBV5-1	15	CASSSAEVLTDTQYF	TGCGCCAGCAGCTCCGCCGAGGTTCTCACAGATACGCAGTATTTT
NA	NA	TRBJ1-2	TRBV20-1	15	CSARDLKGSPNSYTF	TGCAGTGCTAGAGATCTCAAGGGCAGTCCAAATAGCTACACCTTC